These T cell receptor beta chains were read from a single sample in a study of blood T cell repertoires in COVID-19. This table comes from immunoSEQ multiplex PCR, and its TCRdb copy is limited to in-frame clones, with some not included. The table lists around 170,000 clones, about 87% of them singletons. Material for sequencing was peripheral blood. These receptors came from a man in his 60s with acute or convalescent COVID-19. CDR3s include the opening cysteine and the closing phenylalanine or tryptophan. Fields, in order: clone size, J gene, D gene, V gene, CDR3 protein, CDR3 DNA. The D gene is left open where the match is weak. Only some rows state a clone size, as once, few, many or a class for expanded clones.

size: .; J: TRBJ1-2; D: TRBD1; V: TRBV10-3; CDR3: CAIGPAGGTVYGYTF; DNA: TGTGCCATCGGACCCGCGGGCGGGACAGTGTATGGCTACACCTTC
size: .; J: TRBJ1-3; D: .; V: TRBV5-6; CDR3: CASSSEQQSSGNTIYF; DNA: TGTGCCAGCAGCTCGGAACAGCAGAGCTCTGGAAACACCATATATTTT
size: .; J: TRBJ1-1; D: .; V: TRBV5-8; CDR3: CASSSTGYTNANTEAFF; DNA: TGTGCCAGCAGCTCAACGGGATATACGAACGCGAACACTGAAGCTTTCTTT
size: once; J: TRBJ2-1; D: .; V: TRBV4-1; CDR3: CASRGGHGVDEQFF; DNA: TGCGCCAGCAGGGGGGGGCACGGCGTGGATGAGCAGTTCTTC
size: .; J: TRBJ2-1; D: TRBD2; V: TRBV27; CDR3: CASSWGRELNEQFF; DNA: TGTGCCAGCAGTTGGGGGAGGGAGCTCAATGAGCAGTTCTTC
size: .; J: TRBJ1-1; D: .; V: TRBV11-3; CDR3: CASSLGQLNTEAFF; DNA: TGTGCCAGCAGCTTAGGCCAGTTGAACACTGAAGCTTTCTTT
size: .; J: TRBJ2-7; D: .; V: TRBV6-6; CDR3: CASSSTDYGQYF; DNA: TGTGCCAGTTCCTCTACCGATTACGGGCAGTACTTC
size: .; J: TRBJ1-4; D: .; V: TRBV24-1; CDR3: CATSGAGDEKLFF; DNA: TGTGCCACCAGTGGGGCAGGGGATGAAAAACTGTTTTTT
size: .; J: TRBJ1-2; D: .; V: TRBV6-1; CDR3: CASSEAGLGTQNGYTF; DNA: TGTGCCAGCAGTGAAGCGGGCCTGGGTACCCAGAATGGCTACACCTTC
size: .; J: TRBJ2-2; D: TRBD2; V: TRBV24-1; CDR3: CATSDLAGDRTGELFF; DNA: TGTGCCACCAGTGATTTGGCGGGAGATAGAACCGGGGAGCTGTTTTTT
size: .; J: TRBJ1-2; D: .; V: TRBV27; CDR3: CASSFGLSGGYTF; DNA: TGTGCCAGCAGTTTCGGACTGTCTGGGGGCTACACCTTC
size: .; J: TRBJ1-2; D: TRBD1; V: TRBV5-1; CDR3: CASSLGQGIHGYTF; DNA: TGCGCCAGCAGCTTGGGACAGGGCATCCATGGCTACACCTTC
size: .; J: TRBJ2-4; D: .; V: TRBV6-6; CDR3: CASSHRTEKAKNIQYF; DNA: TGTGCCAGCAGTCATCGGACAGAAAAAGCCAAAAACATTCAGTACTTC
size: .; J: TRBJ1-6; D: TRBD1; V: TRBV19; CDR3: CASRASGGQGVSPLHF; DNA: TGTGCCAGTAGGGCCTCGGGGGGACAGGGTGTTTCACCCCTCCACTTT
size: .; J: TRBJ2-5; D: TRBD2; V: TRBV29-1; CDR3: CSVKEASGSQETQYF; DNA: TGCAGCGTTAAAGAGGCTAGCGGGTCTCAAGAGACCCAGTACTTC
size: .; J: TRBJ2-2; D: .; V: TRBV11-3; CDR3: CASSSGGTNTGELFF; DNA: TGTGCCAGCAGCTCAGGAGGTACGAACACCGGGGAGCTGTTTTTT
size: .; J: TRBJ1-1; D: .; V: TRBV24-1; CDR3: CATRGWNTEAFF; DNA: TGTGCCACCCGGGGGTGGAACACTGAAGCTTTCTTT
size: .; J: TRBJ1-1; D: .; V: TRBV10-3; CDR3: CAISGGVAEAFF; DNA: TGTGCCATCAGTGGGGGGGTCGCTGAAGCTTTCTTT
size: .; J: TRBJ2-3; D: .; V: TRBV7-3; CDR3: CASSQTGGPDTQYF; DNA: TGTGCCAGCAGCCAAACCGGAGGTCCAGATACGCAGTATTTT
size: few; J: TRBJ2-7; D: .; V: TRBV14; CDR3: CASSQEGHEQYF; DNA: TGTGCCAGCAGCCAAGAGGGCCACGAGCAGTACTTC
size: .; J: TRBJ1-2; D: .; V: TRBV29-1; CDR3: CSVGNREYTF; DNA: TGCAGCGTTGGCAACAGGGAGTACACCTTC
size: .; J: TRBJ2-5; D: .; V: TRBV3-1/TRBV3-2; CDR3: CASSPTGGRTLETQYF; DNA: TGTGCCAGCAGCCCGACGGGGGGCAGGACTCTGGAGACCCAGTACTTC
size: .; J: TRBJ1-2; D: .; V: TRBV19; CDR3: CASSMAYGYTF; DNA: TGTGCCAGTAGTATGGCCTATGGCTACACCTTC
size: .; J: TRBJ1-6; D: TRBD1; V: TRBV5-1; CDR3: CASSLAWRTGPLNSPLHF; DNA: TGCGCCAGCAGCTTGGCTTGGAGGACAGGCCCACTTAATTCACCCCTCCACTTT
size: .; J: TRBJ2-3; D: TRBD2; V: TRBV7-3; CDR3: CASSLTGEGHTQYF; DNA: TGTGCCAGCAGCTTAACCGGGGAGGGACATACGCAGTATTTT
size: .; J: TRBJ1-1; D: TRBD1; V: TRBV10-1; CDR3: CARDRPNTEAFF; DNA: TGCGCCCGGGACAGGCCTAACACTGAAGCTTTCTTT
size: once; J: TRBJ2-3; D: .; V: TRBV5-8; CDR3: CASSTRDSDTQYF; DNA: TGTGCCAGCAGCACCCGGGACTCCGATACGCAGTATTTT
size: .; J: TRBJ1-1; D: .; V: TRBV6-5; CDR3: CASKDRPPGTEAFF; DNA: TGTGCCAGCAAAGACAGACCCCCTGGGACTGAAGCTTTCTTT
size: once; J: TRBJ1-2; D: .; V: TRBV7-8; CDR3: CASSLYRANYGYTF; DNA: TGTGCCAGCAGCTTGTACAGGGCTAACTATGGCTACACCTTC
size: .; J: TRBJ1-1; D: .; V: TRBV10-3; CDR3: CAIRNPIGGRVGNTEAFF; DNA: TGTGCCATCAGGAATCCCATCGGGGGGAGAGTAGGGAACACTGAAGCTTTCTTT
size: once; J: TRBJ1-1; D: .; V: TRBV3-1/TRBV3-2; CDR3: CASSQYDRDEAFF; DNA: TGTGCCAGCAGCCAATATGACAGAGATGAAGCTTTCTTT